This T cell receptor beta chain was sequenced during a study of technical replicates of blood from several donors (dated by TCRdb to about 2017). Of note for this clone: Its antigen remains undetermined. The record has no base qualities; no much larger clone is one base away.

Receptors were amplified or captured by the immunoSEQ multiplex PCR assay. TCRdb obtained this table from immuneACCESS and retained in-frame rearrangements with V and J assigned. These tables miss some clones; where compared with another copy, unresolved V genes account for less than half of the shortfall, and the remainder is unexplained. In all, the sample holds 74,000 or so clones, and about nine tenths of those were seen once. Of the sample, 0.3% to 0.5% is held by the ten largest clones. From its cysteine to its phenylalanine, the CDR3 spans 17 amino acids. The kept DNA is CDR3 alone, 51 bases in frame from the first base. CDR1 and CDR2 (SGHKS, YYEKEE) derive from the germline V gene (reference sequence). V loses 4 bases of germline sequence and J loses 3 bases, and the interval between the two ends is 20 bases.

The receptor's source is a human donor in good health. This chain joins TRBV5-5 to TRBJ2-1; there is no confident call for the D gene. Specimen: T cells isolated from PBMCs. The DNA sequence reads TGTGCCAGCAGCCCCGAAGCCCAACCTACCGTCTACAATGAGCAGTTCTTC. This translates into CASSPEAQPTVYNEQFF.